This entry features one TCR beta chain sequence. Its antigen remains unidentified. For the second PCR, which ran for about 7 to 11 cycles, a sample-barcoded 5' primer and a J-beta primer mix were used. Sequencing yielded, for each sample, at least 2.5 million paired-end reads carrying CDR3. Using its own MiXCR run on the 5' RACE reads, TCRdb lists one record per CDR3 protein. The sample consists of roughly 1.9 million distinct CDR3 sequences, 30% to 40% of them appearing once. The data are from a study of blood T cells in healthy people across ages. Points from the study as a whole: Strong correlation linked observed beta diversity and percent naive T cells. Older age went with lower TCR beta diversity per million T cells, in a roughly linear way. More naive CD4+ cells and higher diversity marked long-lived donors relative to aged donors.

The CDR3 length is 15 residues. The germline V and J ends were trimmed by 1 base and 2 bases, with 11 bases remaining between them. The V gene's germline CDR1 is MNHNS and CDR2 SASEGT. This receptor was identified in a human donor in good health. This chain uses TRBV6-1 with TRBJ2-5, with D perhaps matching TRBD2 (6 bases). The sample was blood. CDR3 region: CASSEVGGVQETQYF. Here the CDR3 DNA reads TGTGCCAGCAGTGAAGTTGGAGGGGTTCAAGAGACCCAGTACTTC.